The clone carrying this T cell receptor (beta chain) was seen only a few times. Original analysis: Amplifying reference gene primers gave estimates of nucleated cell counts. Sequenced by immunoSEQ multiplex PCR; TCRdb stores in-frame clones only, minus some. The V and J calls and clone size were taken over from that table, and D and trimming were inferred from the DNA. The profile covers 120,000 or so clones, with around nine tenths appearing a single time and roughly 5% taken by the ten largest. The sample belongs to a study of blood T cell repertoires in COVID-19. Study in general: From T cells, B-cell-depleted T cells, or PBMCs came the material, which was cDNA or gDNA.

The CDR3 is 17 residues long. J lost 4 bases, V lost 0 bases, and 7 bases had no gene match. The V call is TRBV6-7, the J call TRBJ2-1; TRBD2 matches 9 bases. TRBV6-7 is treated as an ORF (open reading frame) with a function not yet certain. The TCR was taken from a human donor in a cohort sampled during active COVID-19. Sequenced: peripheral blood. Written as DNA, the CDR3 is TGTGCCAGCAGTTACTCCACGGCTAGCGGGACTTACAATGAGCAGTTCTTC. Its protein is CASSYSTASGTYNEQFF.